These T cell receptor beta chains were read from a single sample in a study of T cell responses to AZD1222 COVID-19 vaccine. Here immunoSEQ multiplex PCR was the method, and the copy in TCRdb shows in-frame clones only, minus some. The profile shows over 110,000 clones, just over 90% of them singletons. The sequences come from peripheral blood, collected on day 0 of AZD1222 vaccination. These receptors all come from an adult in good health. The CDR3 runs from the conserved cysteine through the conserved F or W. D genes are given only for firm matches. Clone sizes are given selectively: once, few, many, or a class where the clone is expanded.

v_call	clone_size	d_call	j_call	cdr3_nt	cdr3_aa
TRBV27	.	TRBD1	TRBJ2-3	TGTGCCAGCAGTTTCTCACGGACAGGGTCGCAGTATTTT	CASSFSRTGSQYF
TRBV29-1	.	.	TRBJ1-5	TGCAGCGTTCGGCCGGGACCTAGCAATCAGCCCCAGCATTTT	CSVRPGPSNQPQHF
TRBV20-1	.	.	TRBJ1-2	TGCAGTGCTAGTACCGGCTTAGGCTACACCTTC	CSASTGLGYTF
TRBV30	few	.	TRBJ1-1	TGTGCCTGGAGGGGACTCCGAAGGGTTGAAGCTTTCTTT	CAWRGLRRVEAFF
TRBV19	.	.	TRBJ1-1	TGTGCCAGTAGTATCGGAGGGTCCATGAACACTGAAGCTTTCTTT	CASSIGGSMNTEAFF
TRBV6-2/TRBV6-3	.	.	TRBJ2-3	TGTGCCAGCAGTTTTGGAAGAGATACGCAGTATTTT	CASSFGRDTQYF
TRBV14	.	.	TRBJ1-6	TGTGCCAGCAGACAAGGTGTAGGCTCACCCCTCCACTTT	CASRQGVGSPLHF
TRBV9	once	.	TRBJ2-5	TGTGCCAGCAGCGTAGGAGGGGAAGGGACCCAGTACTTC	CASSVGGEGTQYF
TRBV7-9	.	.	TRBJ1-5	TGTGCCAGCAGCTACGGGAACCACAATCAGCCCCAGCATTTT	CASSYGNHNQPQHF
TRBV5-5	.	TRBD1	TRBJ1-2	TGTGCCAGCAGCTTGGAGACAGGGCTTGGCTACACCTTC	CASSLETGLGYTF
TRBV4-3	once	.	TRBJ2-6	TGCGCCAGCAGCCTGTCTGGAGGCGGCCACTCTGGGGCCAACGTCCTGACTTTC	CASSLSGGGHSGANVLTF
TRBV6-5	.	.	TRBJ1-2	TGTGCCAGCAGGAAAGGGGCCCGAATAGGTGGCTACACCTTC	CASRKGARIGGYTF
TRBV5-1	once	TRBD2	TRBJ2-1	TGCGCCAGCAGCTTGGGGGCGATGACTAGCGGGCCGTACAATGAGCAGTTCTTC	CASSLGAMTSGPYNEQFF
TRBV5-5	.	TRBD2	TRBJ2-1	TGTGCCAGCAGCCCGTGGGGTTCTCTAGCGGGAGTCAGTGAGCAGTTCTTC	CASSPWGSLAGVSEQFF
TRBV24-1	.	TRBD2	TRBJ2-7	TGTGCCACCAGGACGGACGGGACTAAAAATTACGAGCAGTACTTC	CATRTDGTKNYEQYF
TRBV7-8	.	TRBD1	TRBJ2-7	TGTGCCAGCAGCATTACCGGGACAGGGACCTACGAGCAGTACTTC	CASSITGTGTYEQYF
TRBV7-8	once	TRBD1	TRBJ2-1	TGTGCCAGCAGCTTAGCCCAGGGGGCCTATAATGAGCAGTTCTTC	CASSLAQGAYNEQFF
TRBV23-1	.	TRBD2	TRBJ2-7	TGCGCCAGCCTTCTGGCGGGGGGCCTCGACGAGCAGTACTTC	CASLLAGGLDEQYF
TRBV12-3/TRBV12-4	.	.	TRBJ1-4	TGTGCCAGCAGTTTATTAGGACGTGAAAAACTGTTTTTT	CASSLLGREKLFF
TRBV7-2	.	TRBD1	TRBJ1-4	TGTGCCAGCAGAAAGACAGGGGATGAAAAACTGTTTTTT	CASRKTGDEKLFF
TRBV5-1	.	.	TRBJ1-6	TGCGCCAGCAACAGGGCAGTGGATTCACCCCTCCACTTT	CASNRAVDSPLHF
TRBV5-5	.	TRBD1	TRBJ2-7	TGTGCCAGCAGCTCCCCGGGACAGGGACTTCCCGAGCAGTACTTC	CASSSPGQGLPEQYF
TRBV7-2	.	TRBD1	TRBJ1-2	TGTGCCAGCAGCTTATACACAGGGGGCGGGTATGGCTACACCTTC	CASSLYTGGGYGYTF
TRBV5-4	.	TRBD2	TRBJ2-2	TGTGCCAGCAGCTTGGAAGCCGGGACTAGCGGGAGGGGCACCGGGGAGCTGTTTTTT	CASSLEAGTSGRGTGELFF